The 20 T cell receptor beta chains listed next were all sequenced from one sample in a study of blood T cell repertoires in COVID-19 (TCRdb year 2020). The protocol used for the library was the immunoSEQ multiplex PCR assay. This is the immuneACCESS table as TCRdb keeps it, with only in-frame sequences that have V and J called. A part of the clones is gone; compared with another copy, unresolved V genes explain less than half, and the rest is unexplained. The sample table holds roughly 260,000 clones, of which approximately 86% were seen once. Jointly, the top ten make up around 6% of the sample. The sample comprised PBMCs or T cells enriched from blood (not recorded which). The receptors here all came from a woman in her twenties or thirties with acute COVID-19.

The CDR3 bases are TGTGCCAGCAGCGTAGCCCGGTCGGGGGGCCGTGAGACCCAGTACTTC. Translation gives CASSVARSGGRETQYF. The rearrangement links TRBV9 to TRBJ2-5, with a tentative D call TRBD2 (7 bases). The CDR3 has 16 amino acids. V was cut by 0 bases and J by 5 bases, with 17 bases left in between. Germline lookup yields CDR1 SGDLS and CDR2 YYNGEE.

The rearrangement uses TRBV7-9 and TRBJ2-7, with TRBD2 matching over 10 bases. CDR1 and CDR2 (germline): SEHNR, FQNEAQ (reference sequence). The V segment lost 1 base and the J segment 6 bases; nucleotides outside the gene matches: 6. This CDR3 is 15 amino acids long. The CDR3: CASSLVSGGAREQYF. CDR3 DNA sequence: TGTGCCAGCAGCTTAGTGAGCGGGGGGGCCCGCGAGCAGTACTTC.

The rearrangement joins TRBV6-2 or TRBV6-3 to TRBJ2-2; 7 bases are shared with TRBD1. Germline CDR1 reads MNHEY; CDR2 reads SVGEGT. V was pared by 4 bases and J by 9 bases, with 5 bases of the junction left unmatched. CDR3 length: 13 residues. The DNA of the CDR3 is TGTGCCAGCAGTTCGCAGGGGGACCGGGAGCTGTTTTTT. It codes for CASSSQGDRELFF.

The chain carries TRBV5-1 and TRBJ2-1, with D possibly TRBD2 on 6 matching bases. CDR1 SGHRS and CDR2 YFSETQ come from the germline V gene. This CDR3 has 13 amino acids. Between the trimmed V and J ends, which lost 6 bases and 5 bases, there was a span of 12 bases. The CDR3 spells CASKEVADNEQFF. CDR3 DNA sequence: TGCGCCAGCAAAGAGGTAGCGGACAATGAGCAGTTCTTC.

The chain links TRBV11-3 to TRBJ2-1; perhaps TRBD1 as D (6 bases). Germline lookup yields CDR1 SGHNT and CDR2 YENEEA. The V end was cut by 0 bases, the J end by 9 bases, with 18 bases between. The CDR3 is made up of 16 amino acids. The CDR3 nucleotides read TGTGCCAGCAGCTTAGATTTCTCAGGGGCGCGGAGTGAGCAGTTCTTC. Protein: CASSLDFSGARSEQFF.

The J gene is TRBJ2-2, the V gene TRBV7-2; 7 bases fit TRBD1. This CDR3 has 15 amino acids. CDR1 is SGHTA, CDR2 FQGNSA, per germline. Trimming removed 5 bases from V and 3 bases from J; junction bases left unmatched: 6. The DNA of the CDR3 is TGTGCCAGCAGCGGACAGGTTAGGGACACCGGGGAGCTGTTTTTT. Translated: CASSGQVRDTGELFF.

The CDR3 region has the DNA TGTGCCAGCAAATCATCGACCGGGACAGGGGACCAAGAGACCCAGTACTTC. Its translation: CASKSSTGTGDQETQYF. The V call is TRBV28, the J call TRBJ2-5, with 10 bases that match TRBD1. The V gene's germline CDR1 is MDHEN and CDR2 SYDVKM. The V and J ends lost 7 bases and 0 bases, in that order; junction bases with no gene match: 11. The CDR3 is 17 amino acids.

This clone came up a few times. The chain carries TRBV11-3 and TRBJ2-1; TRBD1 aligns across 10 bases. Per germline, CDR1 SGHNT and CDR2 YENEEA. J lost 5 bases, V lost 0 bases, and 4 bases had no gene match. CDR3 size: 16 residues. CDR3 sequence: CASSLDLGTGDNEQFF. Written as DNA, the CDR3 is TGTGCCAGCAGCTTAGATCTAGGGACAGGGGACAATGAGCAGTTCTTC.

This rearrangement joins TRBV25-1 to TRBJ1-4, with D possibly TRBD1 on 6 matching bases. Trimming took 5 bases from V and 8 from J, leaving 18 bases between them. This CDR3 has 15 residues. Germline-derived CDR1 and CDR2 are MGHDK and SYGVNS. CDR3 protein: CASSIQGGGGEKLFF. CDR3 in DNA: TGTGCCAGCAGTATCCAAGGGGGGGGAGGAGAAAAACTGTTTTTT. The full variable domain, in which reference TRBV25-1 and TRBJ1-4 provide the parts outside the CDR3, is EADIYQTPRYLVIGTGKKITLECSQTMGHDKMYWYQQDPGMELHLIHYSYGVNSTEKGDLSSESTVSRIRTEHFPLTLESARPSHTSQYLCASSIQGGGGEKLFFGSGTQLSVL.

V usage is TRBV11-2 and J usage is TRBJ1-1, with D hard to call. The germline CDR1 and CDR2 sequences are SGHAT and FQNNGV. The CDR3 runs 15 residues. Deletions cut 4 bases from V and 3 bases from J, with 15 bases between. The CDR3 reads CASSSRIAIYTEAFF. CDR3 bases: TGTGCCAGCAGCTCTCGAATAGCAATCTACACTGAAGCTTTCTTT.

The chain couples TRBV13 to TRBJ2-2, with 10 bases aligning to TRBD2. Trimming at V came to 6 bases and at J to 0 bases, leaving 4 bases not matched to a gene. In germline, CDR1 is PRHDT, CDR2 FYEKMQ (reference sequence). The CDR3 consists of 16 residues. The CDR3 DNA sequence: TGTGCCAGCAGGATTAGCGGGGGGACGAACACCGGGGAGCTGTTTTTT. Protein: CASRISGGTNTGELFF.

This chain connects TRBV28 to TRBJ2-3, with D unclear. Trimming pared 6 bases from V and 2 bases from J, leaving 15 bases between. Germline V lookup: CDR1 MDHEN, CDR2 SYDVKM. This CDR3 contains 15 residues. This chain's CDR3 is CASRELWVTTDTQYF. DNA of the CDR3: TGTGCCAGCAGGGAACTATGGGTGACCACAGATACGCAGTATTTT. Filled out from reference TRBV28 and TRBJ2-3, the complete variable domain reads DVKVTQSSRYLVKRTGEKVFLECVQDMDHENMFWYRQDPGLGLRLIYFSYDVKMKEKGDIPEGYSVSREKKERFSLILESASTNQTSMYLCASRELWVTTDTQYFGPGTRLTVL.

This chain uses TRBV4-3 with TRBJ2-7; the D is unclear. Trimming removed 0 bases from V and 2 bases from J, with 11 bases in between. The germline V gene encodes CDR1 LGHNA and CDR2 YSLEER. This CDR3 is 15 amino acids long. For the CDR3, the DNA is TGCGCCAGCAGCCAAGATTATGTAACAACCTACGAGCAGTACTTC. Amino acid sequence: CASSQDYVTTYEQYF.

The rearrangement joins TRBV28 to TRBJ2-7; 8 bases are a match to TRBD1. The germline CDR1 and CDR2 sequences are MDHEN and SYDVKM. J lost 4 bases, V lost 6 bases, and 8 bases had no gene match. CDR3 length equals 14 residues. The CDR3, as DNA: TGTGCCAGCAGCAATACAGGGGGTCTATACGAGCAGTACTTC. Translated, it gives CASSNTGGLYEQYF. Full variable domain (rest looked up from reference TRBV28 and TRBJ2-7): DVKVTQSSRYLVKRTGEKVFLECVQDMDHENMFWYRQDPGLGLRLIYFSYDVKMKEKGDIPEGYSVSREKKERFSLILESASTNQTSMYLCASSNTGGLYEQYFGPGTRLTVT.

About this clone: In the same sample, other DNA sequences code for this CDR3. The rearrangement uses TRBV15 and TRBJ1-5; D perhaps matches TRBD1 (5 bases). Deletions cut 2 bases from V and 4 bases from J, with 9 bases between. The germline V gene encodes CDR1 LNHNV and CDR2 YYDKDF (reference sequence). This CDR3 has 14 residues. Here the CDR3 DNA reads TGTGCCACCAGCAGACAGGGTAGTAATCAGCCCCAGCATTTT. It codes for CATSRQGSNQPQHF.

V usage is TRBV6-5 and J usage is TRBJ2-6, with D possibly matching TRBD2 (5 bases). The CDR3 loop spans 16 amino acids. V lost 2 bases, J lost 4 bases, and 12 bases lay in between. The germline V gene encodes CDR1 MNHEY and CDR2 SVGAGI. Here the CDR3 reads CASSYGSLVGANVLTF. The CDR3 DNA follows: TGTGCCAGCAGTTACGGGAGCCTTGTGGGGGCCAACGTCCTGACTTTC.

The rearrangement links TRBV28 to TRBJ1-1, with no clear D. Trimming left V 1 base short and J 0 bases short, with 9 bases between. CDR1 is MDHEN and CDR2 is SYDVKM in the germline V gene. The CDR3 runs 15 residues. CDR3 in amino acids: CASSLSGSVNTEAFF. The CDR3 region has the DNA TGTGCCAGCAGTTTATCGGGTAGCGTGAACACTGAAGCTTTCTTT.

The V and J genes are TRBV11-3 and TRBJ2-7; 7 nucleotides match TRBD1. Trimming took 9 bases from V and 5 from J; bases not matched to a gene: 16. From germline, CDR1 is SGHNT and CDR2 YENEEA. This CDR3 has 15 residues. CDR3 DNA: TGTGCCAGGCACACCCCCACGACAGGGCTAAACGAGCAGTACTTC. It is translated as CARHTPTTGLNEQYF.

V is TRBV28 and J is TRBJ1-5; D is possibly TRBD1 (6 bases). From germline, CDR1 is MDHEN and CDR2 SYDVKM. V shed 5 bases and J shed 2 bases, with 16 bases lying between them. This CDR3 has 16 residues. The CDR3 DNA is TGTGCCAGCAGTAGCCCCAAACAGGGACGCAATCAGCCCCAGCATTTT. Translating gives CASSSPKQGRNQPQHF.

V usage is TRBV5-1 and J usage is TRBJ2-7, with TRBD2 as a possible D gene (6 bases). This CDR3 spans 14 amino acids. Per germline, CDR1 SGHRS and CDR2 YFSETQ. V dropped 1 base and J dropped 2 bases, with 10 bases sitting between them. CDR3 loop: CASSLRERTYEQYF. In nucleotides, the CDR3 is TGCGCCAGCAGCTTGCGGGAGAGGACCTACGAGCAGTACTTC.